This TCR beta chain emerged from a study of T-cell reconstitution after alpha-beta-depleted transplantation in children. Unique molecular identifiers were used to barcode this TCRbeta library. MiXCR was run by TCRdb on the PCR reads, yielding one entry per CDR3 protein. The sample shows approximately 490,000 distinct CDR3 sequences, roughly an eighth of them seen only once. CDR3 length equals 14 residues. V dropped 6 bases and J dropped 4 bases, with 18 bases sitting between them. Per germline, CDR1 SQVTM and CDR2 ANQGSEA. Many counts were recorded for this clonotype. The rearrangement uses TRBV29-1 and TRBJ1-1, with a weak D call TRBD1 (6 bases). This receptor was identified in a human donor who donated a stem cell graft to a child with combined immunodeficiency. The specimen was PBMCs from the stem cell graft donor, collected from the stem cell graft. The CDR3, as DNA: TGCAGCGTCCAACCAATTACAGGGAGCACTGAAGCTTTCTTT. This encodes CSVQPITGSTEAFF.